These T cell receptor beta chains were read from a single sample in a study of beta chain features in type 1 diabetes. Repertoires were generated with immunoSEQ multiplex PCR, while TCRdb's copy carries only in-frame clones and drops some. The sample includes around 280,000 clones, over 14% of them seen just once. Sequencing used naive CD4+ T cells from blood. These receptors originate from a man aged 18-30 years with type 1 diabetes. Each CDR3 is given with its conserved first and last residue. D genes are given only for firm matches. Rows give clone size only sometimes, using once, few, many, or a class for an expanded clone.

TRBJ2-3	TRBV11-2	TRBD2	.	CASSPYRLAGGTDTQYF	TGTGCCAGCAGCCCCTATCGACTAGCGGGAGGCACAGATACGCAGTATTTT
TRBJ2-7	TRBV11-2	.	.	CASSLGPGHSYEQYF	TGTGCCAGCAGCTTGGGCCCAGGGCACTCCTACGAGCAGTACTTC
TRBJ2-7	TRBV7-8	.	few	CASTPVGGTTVGEQYF	TGTGCCAGCACCCCTGTCGGGGGAACGACTGTCGGCGAGCAGTACTTC
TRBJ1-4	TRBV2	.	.	CASSEAGMVFF	TGTGCCAGCAGTGAAGCGGGCATGGTGTTTTTT
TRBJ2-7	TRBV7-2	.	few	CASSGATYEQYF	TGTGCCAGCAGCGGGGCTACCTACGAGCAGTACTTC
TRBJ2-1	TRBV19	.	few	CASSAQISPLIYEQFF	TGTGCCAGTAGTGCTCAGATCTCACCCCTCATTTATGAGCAGTTCTTC
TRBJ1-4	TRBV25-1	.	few	CASSEGGSNEKLFF	TGTGCCAGCAGTGAAGGGGGGTCGAATGAAAAACTGTTTTTT
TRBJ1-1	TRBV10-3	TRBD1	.	CAISRTGLNTEAFF	TGTGCCATCAGTCGGACAGGCCTTAACACTGAAGCTTTCTTT
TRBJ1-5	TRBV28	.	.	CASSLYREGQPQHF	TGTGCCAGCAGTTTATACAGGGAGGGTCAGCCCCAGCATTTT
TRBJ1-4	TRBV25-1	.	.	CASSEISGFLEKLFF	TGTGCCAGCAGTGAAATCTCAGGGTTCTTGGAAAAACTGTTTTTT
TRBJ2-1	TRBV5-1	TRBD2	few	CVSSLSSGGNEQFF	TGCGTCAGCAGCCTATCCAGCGGGGGAAATGAGCAGTTCTTC